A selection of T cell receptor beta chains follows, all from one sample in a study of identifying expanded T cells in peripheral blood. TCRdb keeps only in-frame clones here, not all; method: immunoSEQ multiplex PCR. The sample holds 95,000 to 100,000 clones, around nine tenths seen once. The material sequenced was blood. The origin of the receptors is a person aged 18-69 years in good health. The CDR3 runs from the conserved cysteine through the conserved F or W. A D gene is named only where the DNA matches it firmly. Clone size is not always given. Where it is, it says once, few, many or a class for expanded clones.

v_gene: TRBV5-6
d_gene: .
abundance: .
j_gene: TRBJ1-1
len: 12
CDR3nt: TGTGCCAGCAGCTTCCGGGGCACTGAAGCTTTCTTT
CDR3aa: CASSFRGTEAFF

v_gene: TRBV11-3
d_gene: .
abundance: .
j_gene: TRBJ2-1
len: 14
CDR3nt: TGTGCCAGCAGCTTAAGCTCCATGGGAAGTGAGCAGTTCTTC
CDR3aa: CASSLSSMGSEQFF

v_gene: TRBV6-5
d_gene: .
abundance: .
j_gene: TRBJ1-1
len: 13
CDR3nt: TGTGCCAGCAGTGAAGAACAGCACACTGAAGCTTTCTTT
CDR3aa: CASSEEQHTEAFF

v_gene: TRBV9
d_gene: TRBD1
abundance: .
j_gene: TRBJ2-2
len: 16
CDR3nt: TGTGCCAGCAGCGTCGCGACAGGGACGAACACCGGGGAGCTGTTTTTT
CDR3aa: CASSVATGTNTGELFF

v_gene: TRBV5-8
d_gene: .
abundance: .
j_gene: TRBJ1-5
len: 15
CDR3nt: TGTGCCAGCGGTACCGGGACAACTAGCAATCAGCCCCAGCATTTT
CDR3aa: CASGTGTTSNQPQHF

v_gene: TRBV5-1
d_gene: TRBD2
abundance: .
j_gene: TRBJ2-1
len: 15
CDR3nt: TGCGCCAGCAGCCTTACTAGCGGGGGCTACAATGAGCAGTTCTTC
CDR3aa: CASSLTSGGYNEQFF

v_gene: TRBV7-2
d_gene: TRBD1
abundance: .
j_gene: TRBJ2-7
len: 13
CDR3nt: TGTGCCAGCAGCTCACAGGGGAAGTACGAGCAGTACTTC
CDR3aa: CASSSQGKYEQYF

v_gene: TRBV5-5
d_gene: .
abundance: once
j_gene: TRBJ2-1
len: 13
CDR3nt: TGTGCCAGCAACAGGGACTATACAGATGAGCAGTTCTTC
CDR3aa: CASNRDYTDEQFF

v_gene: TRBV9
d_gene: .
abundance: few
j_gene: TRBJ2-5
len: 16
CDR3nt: TGTGCCAGCAGCGTAGGGCCCGGGGGTCCGGGAGAGACCCAGTACTTC
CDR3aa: CASSVGPGGPGETQYF

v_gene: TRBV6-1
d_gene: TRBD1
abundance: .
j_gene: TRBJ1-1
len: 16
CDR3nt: TGTGCCAGCAGTGCGGGACAGGGGGCGTCAAACACTGAAGCTTTCTTT
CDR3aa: CASSAGQGASNTEAFF

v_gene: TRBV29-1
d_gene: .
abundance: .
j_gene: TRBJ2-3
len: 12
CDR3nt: TGCAGCGTACTTACTGGGCCGCAAGGGGAGTATTTT
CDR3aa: CSVLTGPQGEYF

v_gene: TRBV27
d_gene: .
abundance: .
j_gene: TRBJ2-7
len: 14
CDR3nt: TGTGCCAGCAGCCCAAGGCGGGCCTCCTACGAGCAGTACTTC
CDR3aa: CASSPRRASYEQYF

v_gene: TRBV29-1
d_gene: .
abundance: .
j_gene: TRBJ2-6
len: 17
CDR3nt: TGCAGCGTGGGGAGACAGCGACTCCCTGGTGGGGCCAACGTCCTGACTTTC
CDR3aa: CSVGRQRLPGGANVLTF

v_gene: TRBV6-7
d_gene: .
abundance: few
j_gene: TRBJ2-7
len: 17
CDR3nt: TGTGCCAGCAGTTACCCCTTTAGACGGGACAACTCCTACGAGCAGTACTTC
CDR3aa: CASSYPFRRDNSYEQYF

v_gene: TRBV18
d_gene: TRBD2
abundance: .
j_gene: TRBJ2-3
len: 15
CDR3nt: TGTGCCAGCTCACCACTTGAACTAGCGGGGGGGCCACAGTATTTT
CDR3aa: CASSPLELAGGPQYF

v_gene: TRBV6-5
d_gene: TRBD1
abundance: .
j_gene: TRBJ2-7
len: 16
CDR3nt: TGTGCCAGCAGTTACAGACGGGACAGGGGGCAGGGGGAGCAGTACTTC
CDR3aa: CASSYRRDRGQGEQYF

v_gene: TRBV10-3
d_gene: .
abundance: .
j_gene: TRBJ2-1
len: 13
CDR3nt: TGTGCCATCAGTGAGCTTGGGGGGCTCTCCCAGTTCTTC
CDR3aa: CAISELGGLSQFF

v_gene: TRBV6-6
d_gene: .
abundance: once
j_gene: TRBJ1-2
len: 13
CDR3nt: TGTGCCAGCAAGATACACCATCTCTATGGCTACACCTTC
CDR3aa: CASKIHHLYGYTF

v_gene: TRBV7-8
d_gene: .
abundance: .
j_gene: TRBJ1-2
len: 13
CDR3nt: TGTGCCAGCAGCCCATTAAGGGTGTCGGGCTACACCTTC
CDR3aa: CASSPLRVSGYTF

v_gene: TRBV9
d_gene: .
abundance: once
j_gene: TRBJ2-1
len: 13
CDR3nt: TGTGCCAGCAGCGGGGGGGTGGTCGATGAGCAGTTCTTC
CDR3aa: CASSGGVVDEQFF

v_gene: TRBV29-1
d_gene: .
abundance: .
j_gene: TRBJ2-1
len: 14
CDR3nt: TGCAGCGTTCAGGGAAAGGGGTCCTACAATGAGCAGTTCTTC
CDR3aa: CSVQGKGSYNEQFF

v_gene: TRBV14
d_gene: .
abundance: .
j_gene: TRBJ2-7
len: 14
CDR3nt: TGTGCCAGCAGCCAAATAGGTAGCTCCTACGAGCAGTACTTC
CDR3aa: CASSQIGSSYEQYF

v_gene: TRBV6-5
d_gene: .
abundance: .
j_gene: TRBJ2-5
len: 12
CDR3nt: TGTGCCAGCAGTTACGACCAAGAGACCCAGTACTTC
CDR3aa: CASSYDQETQYF

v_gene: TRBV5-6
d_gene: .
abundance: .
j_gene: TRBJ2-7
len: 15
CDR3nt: TGTGCCAGCAGCGACCTATACAGGTCTACCTACGAGCAGTACTTC
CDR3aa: CASSDLYRSTYEQYF